The 19 T cell receptor beta chains in this list originate from one sample, sequenced in a study of immune characterization of retroperitoneal liposarcoma. TCRdb ran MiXCR on the PCR reads and lists one entry per CDR3 protein. The sample has just under 2,500 distinct CDR3 sequences, under 55% seen once; the top ten hold approximately 60%. The sequenced material came from tumor tissue. Receptor source: a female donor with retroperitoneal liposarcoma.

This clonotype occurred a few times. The rearrangement links TRBV12-3 or TRBV12-4 to TRBJ2-1; 9 nucleotides agree with TRBD1. The CDR3 sequence is 15 residues long. V gave up 6 bases and J gave up 7 bases; unmatched junction bases: 10. In DNA form, the CDR3 reads TGTGCCAGCAGCCCAGGACAGGGGTGGGGGAATGAGCAGTTCTTC. It yields the protein CASSPGQGWGNEQFF.

The chain carries TRBV6-1 and TRBJ2-5; weak D call: TRBD1 (6 bases). V shed 7 bases and J shed 0 bases, with 15 bases lying between them. Germline loops: CDR1 MNHNS, CDR2 SASEGT. CDR3 length equals 15 residues. The CDR3 spells CASTPKDRNQETQYF. CDR3 nucleotide sequence: TGTGCCAGCACCCCAAAGGACAGAAACCAAGAGACCCAGTACTTC.

This clonotype was observed a single time. The genes are TRBV6-1 and TRBJ2-2; D unresolved. The CDR3 has 16 residues. V gave up 5 bases and J gave up 5 bases, with 18 bases separating them. Germline CDR1 is MNHNS and CDR2 is SASEGT. The CDR3 DNA sequence: TGTGCCAGCAGTTACGCGGTAGCAGTCATAACCGGGGAGCTGTTTTTT. Translating gives CASSYAVAVITGELFF.

The chain links TRBV27 to TRBJ2-1; 9 nucleotides agree with TRBD1. The DNA end lines up better with TRBJ2-5; the J call may be wrong. CDR1 MNHEY and CDR2 SMNVEV come from the germline V gene (reference sequence). The CDR3 runs to 19 residues. The CDR3 sequence is CASSFTPPGQGGKQETQYF. CDR3 nucleotide sequence: TGTGCCAGCAGTTTTACCCCCCCGGGACAGGGTGGAAAGCAAGAGACCCAGTACTTC.

The rearrangement links TRBV7-2 to TRBJ2-2; weak D call: TRBD1 (5 bases). The V and J ends lost 3 bases and 0 bases respectively, with 14 bases between them. The CDR3 runs to 17 residues. Germline V lookup: CDR1 SGHTA, CDR2 FQGNSA. CDR3 residues: CASSLQWTTSNTGELFF. The CDR3 DNA reads TGTGCCAGCAGCTTGCAATGGACAACGTCGAACACCGGGGAGCTGTTTTTT.

This CDR3 is CASSSTGVQETQYF. The DNA for the CDR3 is TGTGCCAGCAGCTCTACAGGGGTCCAAGAGACCCAGTACTTC. This chain connects TRBV6-5 to TRBJ2-1, with TRBD1 identical over 7 bases. TRBJ2-5 matches the DNA end more closely, so the J call is doubtful. CDR3 length: 14 amino acids. Germline V gives CDR1 MNHEY, CDR2 SVGAGI.

This clonotype is medium-sized (0.01 to 0.1%) within its sample. V gene TRBV7-9 combines with J gene TRBJ2-1; no definite D call. Trimming took off 1 base at V and 8 bases at J, with 18 bases between the two ends. Germline CDR1 reads SEHNR; CDR2 reads FQNEAQ (reference sequence). The CDR3 spans 16 residues. The CDR3 DNA is TGTGCCAGCAGCTTAGTCCTTTCTAGGGCCAACTATGAGCAGTTCTTC. Translated: CASSLVLSRANYEQFF.

The V gene is TRBV5-1, the J gene TRBJ2-1; the D gene could be TRBD1 or TRBD2 (7 bases each). The better agreement between TRBJ2-5 and the DNA end casts doubt on the J call. The CDR3 runs 14 residues. CDR1 and CDR2 from the germline V gene are SGHRS and YFSETQ. The CDR3 region is CASSQTGRGETQYF. CDR3 bases: TGCGCCAGCAGCCAGACAGGGAGGGGAGAGACCCAGTACTTC.

The chain joins TRBV7-2 to TRBJ2-1, with 14 bases identical to TRBD2. The CDR3 has 17 amino acids. J was trimmed by 6 bases and V by 2 bases; bases with no gene match: 6. CDR1 and CDR2 from the germline V gene are SGHTA and FQGNSA. The CDR3 DNA reads as TGTGCCAGCAGCTTACAGCCGGGACTAGCGGGAGCCAATGAGCAGTTCTTC. This gives the protein CASSLQPGLAGANEQFF.

This rearrangement joins TRBV12-3 or TRBV12-4 to TRBJ2-5; 7 nucleotides match TRBD1. The J call is uncertain, as TRBJ2-7 better fits the DNA end. The CDR3 length is 12 residues. The CDR3 reads CASSLTGDEQYF. The CDR3 nucleotides are TGTGCCAGCAGTTTAACAGGGGACGAGCAGTACTTC.

This chain joins TRBV6-1 and TRBJ2-6; D remains unclear. Trimming removed 0 bases at V and 0 bases at J, with 0 bases between. Germline-derived CDR1 and CDR2 are MNHNS and SASEGT. The length of the CDR3 is 14 residues. The CDR3, as DNA: TGTGCCAGCAGTGAAGCCTCTGGGGCCAACGTCCTGACTTTC. It is translated as CASSEASGANVLTF.

CDR3 region: CASSYFEGEQYF. The CDR3 region has the DNA TGTGCCAGCAGCTATTTTGAAGGCGAGCAGTACTTC. This sequence joins TRBV11-3 and TRBJ2-1; D remains ambiguous. The J call is uncertain, as TRBJ2-7 better fits the DNA end. Germline lookup yields CDR1 SGHNT and CDR2 YENEEA. The CDR3 is 12 amino acids.

This clonotype turned up a few times. The V gene is TRBV7-2, the J gene TRBJ2-5; the D gene is possibly TRBD1 (6 bases). V was shortened by 2 bases and J by 11 bases, with 30 bases between the two germline ends. Germline V gene lookup returns CDR1 SGHTA and CDR2 FQGNSA. The CDR3 consists of 18 residues. The chain's CDR3 is CASSLRRVTGLSYNEQYF. CDR3 DNA sequence: TGTGCCAGCAGCTTACGCCGGGTTACAGGGCTATCCTACAATGAGCAGTACTTC.

V usage is TRBV3-1 and J usage is TRBJ2-5; 8 nucleotides agree with TRBD2. The J segment lost 13 bases and the V segment lost 2 bases, leaving 18 bases of the junction unmatched. The CDR3 is made up of 16 amino acids. The germline V gene encodes CDR1 LGHDT and CDR2 YNNKEL (reference sequence). CDR3 in DNA: TGTGCCAGCAGCCAAAAAAGTGGCCTTAGCGGGGACTTTCGGTACTTC. Translated, it gives CASSQKSGLSGDFRYF.

This clonotype showed up just a few times. V is TRBV7-9 and J is TRBJ2-3; 12 nucleotides agree with TRBD2. The CDR3 is made up of 17 amino acids. V was clipped by 5 bases and J by 3 bases; unmatched bases: 9. The germline V gene has CDR1 SEHNR and CDR2 FQNEAQ (reference sequence). The CDR3 region is CASSPRRLAGATDTQYF. In DNA form, the CDR3 reads TGTGCCAGCAGCCCCCGTCGACTAGCGGGAGCGACAGATACGCAGTATTTT.

The rearrangement joins TRBV7-2 to TRBJ2-1; 9 nucleotides align to TRBD2. From germline, CDR1 is SGHTA and CDR2 FQGNSA. The V gene end was trimmed by 1 base and the J gene end by 10 bases; junction bases not matched to a gene: 14. This CDR3 has 17 amino acids. CDR3 coding DNA: TGTGCCAGCAGCTTAGTCTCTCTAGCGGGAAGCTCCTACGAGCAGTTCTTC. Translation gives CASSLVSLAGSSYEQFF.

This clonotype is judged medium-sized (0.01 to 0.1%). V and J are TRBV6-1 and TRBJ2-2; tentative D call: TRBD2 (5 bases). The CDR3 is made up of 13 amino acids. Germline CDR1 and CDR2: MNHNS and SASEGT. Trimming took off 3 bases at V and 5 bases at J, with 7 bases between the two ends. In DNA form, the CDR3 reads TGTGCCAGCAGTGACGAGGGTACCGGGGAGCTGTTTTTT. Encoded protein: CASSDEGTGELFF.

In its sample, this clonotype ranks as medium-sized. The chain recombines TRBV12-3 or TRBV12-4 with TRBJ2-1; the D gene could be TRBD1 or TRBD2 (5 bases each). The J call is doubtful: the DNA matches TRBJ2-7 better. This CDR3 is 15 amino acids long. The CDR3 DNA reads TGTGCCAGCAGGCACGAGGGGTCCCCTCCCTACGAGCAGTACTTC. This translates into CASRHEGSPPYEQYF.

CDR3 residues: CASSFRGARGNEQFF. The CDR3 nucleotides are TGTGCCAGCAGCTTCCGGGGGGCCCGGGGTAATGAGCAGTTCTTC. The chain uses TRBV7-2 and TRBJ2-1, with a weak D call TRBD2 (7 bases). Germline V gives CDR1 SGHTA, CDR2 FQGNSA. Trimming cost V 3 bases and J 7 bases, with 16 bases left between them. The CDR3 is 15 residues long.